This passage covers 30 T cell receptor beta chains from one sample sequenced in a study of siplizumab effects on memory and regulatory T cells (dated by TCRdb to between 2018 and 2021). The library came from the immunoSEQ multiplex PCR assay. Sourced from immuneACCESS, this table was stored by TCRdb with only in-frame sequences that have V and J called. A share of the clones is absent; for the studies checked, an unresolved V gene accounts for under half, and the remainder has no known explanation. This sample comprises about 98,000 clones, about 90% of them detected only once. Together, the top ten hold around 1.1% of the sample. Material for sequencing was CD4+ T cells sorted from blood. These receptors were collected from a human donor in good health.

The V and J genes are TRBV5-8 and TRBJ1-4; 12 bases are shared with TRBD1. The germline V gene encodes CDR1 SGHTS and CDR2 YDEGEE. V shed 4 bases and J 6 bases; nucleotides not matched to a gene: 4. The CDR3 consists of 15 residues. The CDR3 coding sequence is TGTGCCAGCAGCCGTGGGACAGGGGGCTATGAAAAACTGTTTTTT. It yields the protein CASSRGTGGYEKLFF.

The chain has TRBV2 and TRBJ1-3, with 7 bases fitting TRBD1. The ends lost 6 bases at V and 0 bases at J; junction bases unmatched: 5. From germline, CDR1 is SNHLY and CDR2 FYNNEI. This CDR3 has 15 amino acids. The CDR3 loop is CASRNAGGSGNTIYF. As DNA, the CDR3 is TGTGCCAGCAGGAACGCAGGGGGCTCTGGAAACACCATATATTTT.

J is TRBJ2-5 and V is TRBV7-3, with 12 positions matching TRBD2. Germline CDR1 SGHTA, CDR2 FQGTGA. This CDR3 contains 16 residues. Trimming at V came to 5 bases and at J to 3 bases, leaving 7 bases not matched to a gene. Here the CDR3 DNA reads TGTGCCAGCAGCCCTGGGACTAGCGGGTTGAAAGAGACCCAGTACTTC. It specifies CASSPGTSGLKETQYF.

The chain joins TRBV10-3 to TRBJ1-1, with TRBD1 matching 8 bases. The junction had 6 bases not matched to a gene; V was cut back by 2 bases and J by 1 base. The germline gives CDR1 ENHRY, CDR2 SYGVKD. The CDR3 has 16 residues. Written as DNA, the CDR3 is TGTGCCATCAGTGAGAAGCCTGGACAGGGGAACACTGAAGCTTTCTTT. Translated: CAISEKPGQGNTEAFF.

CDR3 bases: TGTGCCAGCAGTTTCCAGGGACACCCCTACGAGCAGTACTTC. Translated, it gives CASSFQGHPYEQYF. The chain recombines TRBV28 with TRBJ2-7, with D possibly being TRBD1 (6 bases). The germline V gene has CDR1 MDHEN and CDR2 SYDVKM. The ends were cut back, 3 bases at V and 2 bases at J, with 11 bases in the middle. This CDR3 contains 14 residues. The full variable domain, in which reference TRBV28 and TRBJ2-7 provide the parts outside the CDR3, is DVKVTQSSRYLVKRTGEKVFLECVQDMDHENMFWYRQDPGLGLRLIYFSYDVKMKEKGDIPEGYSVSREKKERFSLILESASTNQTSMYLCASSFQGHPYEQYFGPGTRLTVT.

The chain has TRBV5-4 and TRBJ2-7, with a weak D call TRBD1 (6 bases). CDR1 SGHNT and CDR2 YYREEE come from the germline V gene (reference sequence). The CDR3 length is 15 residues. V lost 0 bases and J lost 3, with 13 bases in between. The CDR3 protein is CASSLAGGGRYEQYF. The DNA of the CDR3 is TGTGCCAGCAGCTTGGCTGGGGGCGGTCGCTACGAGCAGTACTTC.

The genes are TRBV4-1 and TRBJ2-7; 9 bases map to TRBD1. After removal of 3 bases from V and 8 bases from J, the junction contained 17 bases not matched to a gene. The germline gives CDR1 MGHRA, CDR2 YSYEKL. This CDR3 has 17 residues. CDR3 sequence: CASSHGNQTGGAFQQYF. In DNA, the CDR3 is TGCGCCAGCAGCCATGGGAACCAAACAGGGGGCGCATTCCAGCAGTACTTC.

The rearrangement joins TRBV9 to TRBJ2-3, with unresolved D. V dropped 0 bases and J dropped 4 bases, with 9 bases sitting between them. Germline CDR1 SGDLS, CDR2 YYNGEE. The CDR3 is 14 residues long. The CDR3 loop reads CASSVVERSDTQYF. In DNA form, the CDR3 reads TGTGCCAGCAGCGTAGTTGAGAGATCAGATACGCAGTATTTT.

Written as DNA, the CDR3 is TGTGCCAGCAACCGGGTGGCCGCGGGCAATCAGCCCCAGCATTTT. It is translated as CASNRVAAGNQPQHF. The chain couples TRBV2 to TRBJ1-5; D unresolved. Deletions cut 7 bases from V and 2 bases from J, with 15 bases between. Per germline, CDR1 SNHLY and CDR2 FYNNEI. CDR3 length: 15 amino acids. The full variable domain, in which reference TRBV2 and TRBJ1-5 provide the parts outside the CDR3, is EPEVTQTPSHQVTQMGQEVILRCVPISNHLYFYWYRQILGQKVEFLVSFYNNEISEKSEIFDDQFSVERPDGSNFTLKIRSTKLEDSAMYFCASNRVAAGNQPQHFGDGTRLSIL.

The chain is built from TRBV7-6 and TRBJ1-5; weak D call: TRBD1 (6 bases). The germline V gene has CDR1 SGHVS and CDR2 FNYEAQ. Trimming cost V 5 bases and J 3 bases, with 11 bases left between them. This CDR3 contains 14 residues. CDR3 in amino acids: CASSHTGFNQPQHF. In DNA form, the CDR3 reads TGTGCCAGCAGCCATACAGGGTTCAATCAGCCCCAGCATTTT.

The CDR3 nucleotides read TGTGCCAGCAGTCCCGGGACAGGGGTTAACTATGGCTACACCTTC. This sequence encodes CASSPGTGVNYGYTF. V usage is TRBV5-6 and J usage is TRBJ1-2; the match to TRBD1 covers 10 bases. This CDR3 has 15 amino acids. Germline assignment: CDR1 SGHDT and CDR2 YYEEEE. Germline trimming cut 5 bases from V and 1 base from J; bases unmatched to any gene: 5.

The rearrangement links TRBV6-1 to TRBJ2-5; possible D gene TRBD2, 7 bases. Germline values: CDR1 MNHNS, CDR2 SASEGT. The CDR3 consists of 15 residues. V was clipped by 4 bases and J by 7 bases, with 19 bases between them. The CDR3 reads CASSGDFAGAMTQYF. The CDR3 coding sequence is TGTGCCAGCAGTGGAGACTTTGCGGGGGCTATGACCCAGTACTTC.

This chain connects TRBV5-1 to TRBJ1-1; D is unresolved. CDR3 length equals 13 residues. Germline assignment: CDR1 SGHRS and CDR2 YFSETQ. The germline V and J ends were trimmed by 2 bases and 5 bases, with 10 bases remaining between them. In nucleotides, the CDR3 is TGCGCCAGCAGCTTTAGTGACGTTACTGAAGCTTTCTTT. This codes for CASSFSDVTEAFF. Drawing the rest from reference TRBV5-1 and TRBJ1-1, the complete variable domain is KAGVTQTPRYLIKTRGQQVTLSCSPISGHRSVSWYQQTPGQGLQFLFEYFSETQRNKGNFPGRFSGRQFSNSRSEMNVSTLELGDSALYLCASSFSDVTEAFFGQGTRLTVV.

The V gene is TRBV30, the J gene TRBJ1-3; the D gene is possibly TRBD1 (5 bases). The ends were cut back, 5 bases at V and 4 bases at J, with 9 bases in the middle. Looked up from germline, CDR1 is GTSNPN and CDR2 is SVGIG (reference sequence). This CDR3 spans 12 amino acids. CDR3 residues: CAWRGLGNTIYF. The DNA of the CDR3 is TGTGCCTGGCGGGGACTCGGAAACACCATATATTTT.

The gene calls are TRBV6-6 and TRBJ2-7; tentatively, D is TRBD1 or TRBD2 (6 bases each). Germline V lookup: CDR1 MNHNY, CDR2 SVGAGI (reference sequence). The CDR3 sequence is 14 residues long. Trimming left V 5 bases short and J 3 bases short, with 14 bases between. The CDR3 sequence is CASSTQGGGYEQYF. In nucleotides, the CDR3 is TGTGCCAGCAGTACACAGGGAGGAGGCTACGAGCAGTACTTC.

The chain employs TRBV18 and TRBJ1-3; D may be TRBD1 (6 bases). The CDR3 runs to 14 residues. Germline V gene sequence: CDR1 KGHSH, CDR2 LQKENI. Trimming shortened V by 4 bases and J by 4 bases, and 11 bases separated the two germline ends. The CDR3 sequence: CASSLRQDGNTIYF. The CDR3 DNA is TGTGCCAGCTCACTACGACAGGACGGAAACACCATATATTTT.

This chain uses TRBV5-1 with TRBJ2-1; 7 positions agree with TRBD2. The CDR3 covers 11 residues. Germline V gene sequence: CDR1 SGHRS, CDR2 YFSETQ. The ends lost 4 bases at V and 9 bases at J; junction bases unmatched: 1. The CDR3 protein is CASSRGVEQFF. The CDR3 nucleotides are TGCGCCAGCAGCCGGGGGGTTGAGCAGTTCTTC.

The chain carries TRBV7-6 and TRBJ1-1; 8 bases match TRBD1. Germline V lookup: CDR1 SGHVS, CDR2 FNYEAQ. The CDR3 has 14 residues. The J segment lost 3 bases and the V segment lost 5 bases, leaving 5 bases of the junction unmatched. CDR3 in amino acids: CASSVDRGDTEAFF. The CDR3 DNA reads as TGTGCCAGCAGCGTAGACAGGGGAGACACTGAAGCTTTCTTT.

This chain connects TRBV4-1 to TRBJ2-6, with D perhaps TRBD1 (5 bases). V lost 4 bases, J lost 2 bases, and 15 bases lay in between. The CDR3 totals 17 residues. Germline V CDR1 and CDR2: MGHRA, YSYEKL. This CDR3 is CASSPYRTGTGANVLTF. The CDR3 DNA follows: TGCGCCAGCAGCCCCTATCGAACAGGTACTGGGGCCAACGTCCTGACTTTC.

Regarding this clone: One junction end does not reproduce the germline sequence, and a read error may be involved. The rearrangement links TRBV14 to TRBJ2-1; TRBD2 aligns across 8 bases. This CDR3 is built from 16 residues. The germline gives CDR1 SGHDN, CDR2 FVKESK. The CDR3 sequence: CASSQGGGLGANEQLF. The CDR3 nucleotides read TGTGCCAGCAGCCAAGGTGGGGGACTAGGGGCCAATGAGCAGCTCTTC. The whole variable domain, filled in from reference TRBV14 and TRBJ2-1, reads EAGVTQFPSHSVIEKGQTVTLRCDPISGHDNLYWYRRVMGKEIKFLLHFVKESKQDESGMPNNRFLAERTGGTYSTLKVQPAELEDSGVYFCASSQGGGLGANEQLFGPGTRLTVL.

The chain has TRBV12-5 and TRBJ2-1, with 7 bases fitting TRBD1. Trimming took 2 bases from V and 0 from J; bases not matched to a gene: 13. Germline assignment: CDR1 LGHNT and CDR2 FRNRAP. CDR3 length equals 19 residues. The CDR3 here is CASGLYRGQAPSSYNEQFF. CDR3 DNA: TGTGCTAGTGGTTTGTACCGCGGACAGGCCCCGTCCTCCTACAATGAGCAGTTCTTC.

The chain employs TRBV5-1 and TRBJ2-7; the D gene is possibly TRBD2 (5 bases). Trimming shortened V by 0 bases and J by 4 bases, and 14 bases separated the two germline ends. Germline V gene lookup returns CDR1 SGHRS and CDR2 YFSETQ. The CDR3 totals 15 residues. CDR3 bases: TGCGCCAGCAGCTTGGCACCGGACTCGGAGTACGAGCAGTACTTC. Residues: CASSLAPDSEYEQYF.

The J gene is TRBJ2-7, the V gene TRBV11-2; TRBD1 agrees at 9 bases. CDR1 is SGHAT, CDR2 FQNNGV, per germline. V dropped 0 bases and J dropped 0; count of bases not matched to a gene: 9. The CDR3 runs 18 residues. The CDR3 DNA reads TGTGCCAGCAGCTTAGATTCTCGAGGACAGGGGAGCTCCTACGAGCAGTACTTC. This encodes CASSLDSRGQGSSYEQYF. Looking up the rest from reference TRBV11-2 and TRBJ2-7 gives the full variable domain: EAGVAQSPRYKIIEKRQSVAFWCNPISGHATLYWYQQILGQGPKLLIQFQNNGVVDDSQLPKDRFSAERLKGVDSTLKIQPAKLEDSAVYLCASSLDSRGQGSSYEQYFGPGTRLTVT.

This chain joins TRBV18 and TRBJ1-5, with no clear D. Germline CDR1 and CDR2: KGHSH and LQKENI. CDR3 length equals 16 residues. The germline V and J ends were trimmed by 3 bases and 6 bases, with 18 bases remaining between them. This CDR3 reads CASSPSAPGSTQPQHF. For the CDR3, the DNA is TGTGCCAGCTCACCTTCTGCCCCGGGATCGACTCAGCCCCAGCATTTT.

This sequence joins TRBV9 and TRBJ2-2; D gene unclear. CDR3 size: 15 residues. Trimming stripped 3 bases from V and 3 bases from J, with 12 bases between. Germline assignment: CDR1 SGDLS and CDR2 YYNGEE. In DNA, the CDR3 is TGTGCCAGCAGCGACTCCGGTATCTACACCGGGGAGCTGTTTTTT. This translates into CASSDSGIYTGELFF.

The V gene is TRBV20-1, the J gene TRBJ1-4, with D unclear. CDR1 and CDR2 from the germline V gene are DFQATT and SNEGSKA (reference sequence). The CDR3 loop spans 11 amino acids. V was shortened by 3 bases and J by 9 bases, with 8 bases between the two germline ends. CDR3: CSASGNKKLFF. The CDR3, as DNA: TGCAGTGCTAGTGGGAACAAAAAACTGTTTTTT.

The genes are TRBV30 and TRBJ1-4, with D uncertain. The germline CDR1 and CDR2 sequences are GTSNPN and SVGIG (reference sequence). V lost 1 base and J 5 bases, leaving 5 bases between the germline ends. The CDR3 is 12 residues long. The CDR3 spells CAWSGENEKLFF. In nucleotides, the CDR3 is TGTGCCTGGAGTGGGGAAAATGAAAAACTGTTTTTT.

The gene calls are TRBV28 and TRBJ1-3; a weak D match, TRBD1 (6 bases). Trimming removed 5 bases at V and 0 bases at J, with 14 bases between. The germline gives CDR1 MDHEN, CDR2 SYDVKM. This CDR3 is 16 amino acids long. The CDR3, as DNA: TGTGCCAGCAGTCCACTACAGGGATTCTCTGGAAACACCATATATTTT. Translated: CASSPLQGFSGNTIYF.

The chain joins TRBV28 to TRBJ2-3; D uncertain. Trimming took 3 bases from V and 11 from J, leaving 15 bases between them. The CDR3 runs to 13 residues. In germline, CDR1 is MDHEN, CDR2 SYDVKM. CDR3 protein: CASSFSVRPRQYF. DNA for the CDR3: TGTGCCAGCAGTTTTTCGGTACGGCCCCGGCAGTATTTT.

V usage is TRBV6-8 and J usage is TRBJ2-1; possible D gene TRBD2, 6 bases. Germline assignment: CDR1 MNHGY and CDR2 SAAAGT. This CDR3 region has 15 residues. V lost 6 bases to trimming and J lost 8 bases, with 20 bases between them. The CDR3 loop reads CASSGTRPPRDEQFF. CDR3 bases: TGTGCCAGCAGCGGGACTCGCCCCCCGCGCGATGAGCAGTTCTTC.